The 27 T cell receptor beta chains presented below share a single source sample, sequenced in a study of cytotoxic CD8 clonotypes in ibrutinib-treated CLL. The protocol was immunoSEQ multiplex PCR, while the TCRdb copy is restricted to in-frame clones and leaves out a portion. The sample holds over 120,000 clones, around 84% seen once. The sequencing used PBMCs, collected after 36 months of ibrutinib treatment. The receptors here all came from a human donor with chronic lymphocytic leukemia.

The rearrangement joins TRBV6-1 to TRBJ1-5; 8 bases are shared with TRBD1. This CDR3 region has 13 residues. V lost 6 bases and J lost 6; bases outside the gene matches: 4. Germline V gene sequence: CDR1 MNHNS, CDR2 SASEGT. The CDR3 region is CASRLTGVQPQHF. In DNA form, the CDR3 reads TGTGCCAGCAGGCTGACAGGGGTTCAGCCCCAGCATTTT.

The rearrangement uses TRBV6-1 and TRBJ2-7; 8 nucleotides align to TRBD1. J lost 4 bases, V lost 2 bases, and 7 bases had no gene match. The CDR3 is 15 residues long. Germline loops: CDR1 MNHNS, CDR2 SASEGT. The CDR3 spells CASSEQAGGVYEQYF. CDR3 coding DNA: TGTGCCAGCAGTGAACAAGCAGGGGGCGTTTACGAGCAGTACTTC.

This clone was seen a single time. V is TRBV6-5 and J is TRBJ2-5, with D unclear. Trimming cost V 5 bases and J 5 bases, with 12 bases left between them. The CDR3 length is 13 residues. CDR1 MNHEY and CDR2 SVGAGI come from the germline V gene. In nucleotides, the CDR3 is TGTGCCAGCAGTGGGCCTTCAGCTGAGACCCAGTACTTC. It translates to CASSGPSAETQYF.

This clone was seen once. The chain is built from TRBV28 and TRBJ1-2; D might be TRBD1 (5 bases). The CDR3 spans 14 residues. V was pared by 4 bases and J by 5 bases, with 14 bases between. The germline V gene has CDR1 MDHEN and CDR2 SYDVKM. DNA of the CDR3: TGTGCCAGCAGTTGGGGACGGGCTCGGTATGGCTACACCTTC. Its protein product is CASSWGRARYGYTF.

The chain combines TRBV25-1 with TRBJ2-1; 10 bases align to TRBD2. J gave up 3 bases and V 5 bases, and 7 bases lay outside the gene matches. The CDR3 has 16 amino acids. Germline CDR1 MGHDK, CDR2 SYGVNS. Written as DNA, the CDR3 is TGTGCCAGCAGTCCTGATAGGACTAGCGGCTACAATGAGCAGTTCTTC. Protein sequence: CASSPDRTSGYNEQFF.

This rearrangement joins TRBV15 to TRBJ2-5, with D possibly being TRBD2 (7 bases). V lost 0 bases and J lost 2, with 22 bases in between. This CDR3 spans 19 amino acids. Germline values: CDR1 LNHNV, CDR2 YYDKDF (reference sequence). CDR3: CATSRDRRGRGRKQETQYF. DNA of the CDR3: TGTGCCACCAGCAGAGATCGGCGGGGGCGCGGTAGGAAACAAGAGACCCAGTACTTC. The variable domain in full, with the rest retrieved from reference TRBV15 and TRBJ2-5, is DAMVIQNPRYQVTQFGKPVTLSCSQTLNHNVMYWYQQKSSQAPKLLFHYYDKDFNNEADTPDNFQSRRPNTSFCFLDIRSPGLGDTAMYLCATSRDRRGRGRKQETQYFGPGTRLLVL.

Concerning this clone: This same CDR3 is encoded by further DNA sequences in the sample. The chain joins TRBV19 to TRBJ1-2, with 7 bases matching TRBD1. Trimming took 1 base from V and 1 from J; bases not matched to a gene: 0. CDR1 LNHDA and CDR2 SQIVND come from the germline V gene (reference sequence). This CDR3 is 14 amino acids long. In DNA form, the CDR3 reads TGTGCCAGTAGTATAGGGGACAGTAACTATGGCTACACCTTC. Protein sequence: CASSIGDSNYGYTF.

The chain recombines TRBV2 with TRBJ1-1; perhaps TRBD1 as D (6 bases). The V and J ends lost 10 bases and 4 bases respectively, with 10 bases between them. The CDR3 totals 11 residues. Germline CDR1 reads SNHLY; CDR2 reads FYNNEI. The CDR3 DNA reads as TGTGCCACCCGAGGGGGCACTGAAGCTTTCTTT. This translates into CATRGGTEAFF.

The chain links TRBV4-2 to TRBJ1-2, with TRBD1 matching over 7 bases. Germline-derived CDR1 and CDR2 are LGHNA and YNFKEQ. Losses at the gene ends were 7 bases for V and 5 bases for J; bases not matched to a gene: 4. The CDR3 spans 12 residues. Here the CDR3 reads CASTQTGYGYTF. The CDR3 coding sequence is TGTGCCAGCACCCAGACAGGGTATGGCTACACCTTC.

This clone was counted only a few times. The rearrangement uses TRBV4-1 and TRBJ2-7; 9 bases line up with TRBD1. The germline V gene encodes CDR1 MGHRA and CDR2 YSYEKL. The CDR3 runs 15 residues. V was clipped by 4 bases and J by 6 bases; unmatched bases: 10. The CDR3 loop is CASSLGGGQGTEQYF. CDR3 DNA sequence: TGCGCCAGCAGCCTCGGAGGGGGACAGGGAACCGAGCAGTACTTC.

This clone showed up just a few times. This chain joins TRBV4-2 and TRBJ2-7; tentatively, D is TRBD2 (6 bases). V lost 2 bases and J 3 bases, leaving 17 bases between the germline ends. The CDR3 length is 16 residues. CDR1 and CDR2 from the germline V gene are LGHNA and YNFKEQ. The CDR3 DNA follows: TGTGCCAGCAGCCAAAATCGGGACTCCCCCTTCTACGAGCAGTACTTC. This sequence encodes CASSQNRDSPFYEQYF.

This chain connects TRBV6-5 to TRBJ2-1, with 9 nucleotides matching TRBD2. The J segment lost 9 bases and the V segment lost 6 bases, leaving 3 bases of the junction unmatched. CDR1 is MNHEY, CDR2 SVGAGI, per germline. CDR3 length equals 12 residues. CDR3 coding DNA: TGTGCCAGCAGGGGACTAGCTAGTGAGCAGTTCTTC. The encoded protein is CASRGLASEQFF.

The V and J genes are TRBV27 and TRBJ2-7, with 10 bases identical to TRBD1. CDR3 size: 18 residues. The germline gives CDR1 MNHEY, CDR2 SMNVEV (reference sequence). Trimming took 0 bases from V and 0 from J; bases not matched to a gene: 8. CDR3: CASSLSTGGGDISYEQYF. The CDR3 DNA follows: TGTGCCAGCAGTTTATCGACAGGGGGCGGAGACATCTCCTACGAGCAGTACTTC.

This clone was recorded a few times. The J gene is TRBJ1-1, the V gene TRBV19; 9 positions match TRBD1. This CDR3 has 17 residues. V shed 3 bases and J 1 base; nucleotides not matched to a gene: 9. Germline V CDR1 and CDR2: LNHDA, SQIVND (reference sequence). CDR3 amino acids: CASSIGTGKNWNTEAFF. The DNA of the CDR3 is TGTGCCAGTAGTATTGGGACAGGGAAAAACTGGAACACTGAAGCTTTCTTT.

The V gene is TRBV9, the J gene TRBJ2-7; 12 nucleotides match TRBD2. Germline V gene sequence: CDR1 SGDLS, CDR2 YYNGEE. There are 16 residues in the CDR3. V lost 4 bases, J lost 0 bases, and 5 bases stayed unmatched. The CDR3 protein is CASSTTSGRYSYEQYF. For the CDR3, the DNA is TGTGCCAGCAGCACAACTAGCGGGAGGTACTCCTACGAGCAGTACTTC.

This clone was picked up many times. The chain recombines TRBV7-9 with TRBJ1-5, with a possible D match to TRBD1 (6 bases). The germline V gene encodes CDR1 SEHNR and CDR2 FQNEAQ (reference sequence). The length of the CDR3 is 16 residues. Between the trimmed V and J ends, which lost 5 bases and 1 base, there was a span of 15 bases. Here the CDR3 DNA reads TGTGCCAGCAGCCCAGGGGCCATATCGAGCAATCAGCCCCAGCATTTT. Amino acids: CASSPGAISSNQPQHF.

This chain uses TRBV2 with TRBJ1-1; D not resolved. The germline V and J ends were trimmed by 4 bases and 2 bases, with 14 bases remaining between them. The germline V gene has CDR1 SNHLY and CDR2 FYNNEI. The CDR3 contains 15 residues. The DNA of the CDR3 is TGTGCCAGCAGTGGATCTCTGGGTCCCAACACTGAAGCTTTCTTT. Translated, it gives CASSGSLGPNTEAFF.

V gene TRBV5-1 combines with J gene TRBJ1-4; tentatively, D is TRBD1 (5 bases). The CDR3 loop spans 15 amino acids. Per the germline V gene, CDR1 is SGHRS and CDR2 is YFSETQ. V was clipped by 4 bases and J by 4 bases, with 14 bases between them. The CDR3 nucleotides read TGCGCCAGCAGCCCGCAGGGTCAGGATAATGAAAAACTGTTTTTT. Its translation: CASSPQGQDNEKLFF.

The chain uses TRBV5-6 and TRBJ1-2, with D uncertain. This CDR3 is 14 amino acids long. The V end lost 2 bases, the J end lost 4 bases, and 12 bases lay between the germline ends. Germline V gives CDR1 SGHDT, CDR2 YYEEEE. The CDR3 coding sequence is TGTGCCAGCAGCTTAGTTCACAGAGCCTATGGCTACACCTTC. Its protein product is CASSLVHRAYGYTF.

This clone was observed once. The rearrangement links TRBV30 to TRBJ2-2; perhaps TRBD1 as D (5 bases). Trimming left V 4 bases short and J 0 bases short, with 9 bases between. Germline loops: CDR1 GTSNPN, CDR2 SVGIG (reference sequence). The CDR3 is made up of 14 amino acids. The CDR3 DNA is TGTGCCTGGAAGGGGCCCGCGAACACCGGGGAGCTGTTTTTT. Its translation: CAWKGPANTGELFF.

The rearrangement links TRBV19 to TRBJ1-5; 11 bases map to TRBD1. Germline CDR1 and CDR2: LNHDA and SQIVND (reference sequence). The CDR3 is made up of 14 amino acids. The V gene end was trimmed by 5 bases and the J gene end by 6 bases; junction bases not matched to a gene: 3. CDR3 residues: CASSGTGGGQPQHF. The CDR3 DNA is TGTGCCAGTAGTGGGACAGGGGGAGGTCAGCCCCAGCATTTT. Looking up the rest from reference TRBV19 and TRBJ1-5 gives the full variable domain: DGGITQSPKYLFRKEGQNVTLSCEQNLNHDAMYWYRQDPGQGLRLIYYSQIVNDFQKGDIAEGYSVSREKKESFPLTVTSAQKNPTAFYLCASSGTGGGQPQHFGDGTRLSIL.

In the case of this clone: A junction boundary mismatches the germline segment, possibly from a read error. The chain recombines TRBV5-5 with TRBJ1-5; 7 nucleotides align to TRBD1. The CDR3 extends over 15 amino acids. The germline V gene has CDR1 SGHKS and CDR2 YYEKEE (reference sequence). As DNA, the CDR3 is TGTGCCAGCAGCAAACAGGGGCCCAACAATCAGCCCCAGCATTTC. Translated, it gives CASSKQGPNNQPQHF. Complete variable domain (other parts from reference TRBV5-5 and TRBJ1-5): DAGVTQSPTHLIKTRGQQVTLRCSPISGHKSVSWYQQVLGQGPQFIFQYYEKEERGRGNFPDRFSARQFPNYSSELNVNALLLGDSALYLCASSKQGPNNQPQHFGDGTRLSIL.

The rearrangement links TRBV5-4 to TRBJ1-2, with TRBD1 matching 7 bases. There are 15 residues in the CDR3. The junction had 9 bases not matched to a gene; V was cut back by 3 bases and J by 4 bases. CDR1 and CDR2 from the germline V gene are SGHNT and YYREEE (reference sequence). The CDR3 nucleotides are TGTGCCAGCAGCTCTGTGGAAACAGGGGTCTATGGCTACACCTTC. As protein: CASSSVETGVYGYTF.

This clone is a singleton in its sample. This chain joins TRBV27 and TRBJ1-5, with 7 bases identical to TRBD1. This CDR3 is 17 amino acids long. With V trimmed by 3 bases and J by 11 bases, 19 bases remained unmatched. The V gene's germline CDR1 is MNHEY and CDR2 SMNVEV (reference sequence). In nucleotides, the CDR3 is TGTGCCAGCAGTTTGTATACAGGGGAAGGATTGAGCGGAGCCCAGCATTTT. Amino acid sequence: CASSLYTGEGLSGAQHF.

This chain links TRBV14 with TRBJ1-1; D ambiguous. Trimming cost V 0 bases and J 0 bases, with 11 bases left between them. Germline CDR1 SGHDN, CDR2 FVKESK. The CDR3 sequence is 16 residues long. The CDR3 spells CASSQENGAMNTEAFF. The CDR3 nucleotides read TGTGCCAGCAGCCAAGAAAATGGAGCCATGAACACTGAAGCTTTCTTT.

This chain joins TRBV9 and TRBJ2-7; D ambiguous. V lost 2 bases, J lost 1 base, and 10 bases lay in between. The CDR3 has 14 residues. Germline V gene sequence: CDR1 SGDLS, CDR2 YYNGEE. The CDR3 here is CASSVAAISYEQYF. CDR3 DNA sequence: TGTGCCAGCAGCGTGGCGGCGATTTCCTACGAGCAGTACTTC.

V gene TRBV19 combines with J gene TRBJ1-5, with D possibly matching TRBD1 (5 bases). The V and J ends lost 10 bases and 4 bases respectively, with 20 bases between them. The CDR3 runs 15 residues. Germline V gene lookup returns CDR1 LNHDA and CDR2 SQIVND (reference sequence). The CDR3 DNA reads TGTGCCACCGCCCCCTGGGGGTACGGTAATCAGCCCCAGCATTTT. Protein: CATAPWGYGNQPQHF.